Included here is one T cell receptor (beta chain) sequence, with context. The data are from a study of control samples from healthy donors and cancer patients. The V and J ends lost 3 bases and 4 bases respectively, with 24 bases between them. The length of the CDR3 is 19 residues. Germline CDR1 and CDR2: LGHNA and YSLEER. Here immunoSEQ multiplex PCR was the method, and the copy in TCRdb shows in-frame clones only, minus some. Among 170,000 or so clones listed, 94% were seen once. The receptor was isolated from a woman between 18 and 30 years old in good health. The chain joins TRBV4-3 to TRBJ1-4; D is perhaps TRBD1 (5 bases). The sequenced sample consisted of blood. The CDR3 DNA follows: TGCGCCAGCAGCCAGAGGGCAGCAGGTGCCGGGGGTCGTAATGAAAAACTGTTTTTT. It translates to CASSQRAAGAGGRNEKLFF.